This entry lists 10 T cell receptor beta chains sequenced from one sample in a study of T cells in Graves' hyperthyroidism and ophthalmopathy. The investigators amplified TCR beta CDR3 regions from RNA transcripts. HTBI primers were employed in a first-round RT-PCR of the TCR CDR3. Each CDR3 protein is one row after TCRdb ran MiXCR on the multiplex PCR reads. The table has around 200,000 distinct CDR3 sequences, 15% to 20% seen once; the top ten hold about two fifths. Sequenced: blood. The source of these receptors is a man aged 40-50 years with Graves' hyperthyroidism.

This clonotype was counted at least ten times. The rearrangement links TRBV18 to TRBJ2-5; D is perhaps TRBD1 (6 bases). V gave up 0 bases and J gave up 1 base, with 12 bases separating them. Germline V CDR1 and CDR2: KGHSH, LQKENI. This CDR3 spans 16 amino acids. The CDR3, as DNA: TGTGCCAGCTCACCACCCAAGGGGGTCTTCCAAGAGACCCAGTACTTC. Its protein is CASSPPKGVFQETQYF.

This clonotype appeared many times. The chain combines TRBV11-2 with TRBJ1-4; 7 bases agree with TRBD1. This CDR3 comprises 14 residues. V lost 3 bases, J lost 5 bases, and 3 bases stayed unmatched. CDR1 and CDR2 (germline): SGHAT, FQNNGV. The DNA for the CDR3 is TGTGCCAGCAGCTTGGACAGGACCAATGAAAAACTGTTTTTT. This sequence encodes CASSLDRTNEKLFF.

This clonotype was observed many times. Germline is not matched at one junction end, which may reflect a read error. This chain uses TRBV11-2 with TRBJ2-1; 7 nucleotides match TRBD1. There are 15 residues in the CDR3. Germline-derived CDR1 and CDR2 are SGHAT and FQNNGV. CDR3 protein: CASSLGGSSYNEQFF. The CDR3 region has the DNA TGTGCCAGCAGTTTAGGGGGCAGCTCCTACAATGAGCAGTTCTTC.

This clonotype appeared a few times. The chain has TRBV29-1 and TRBJ1-4; TRBD1 aligns across 9 bases. This CDR3 spans 13 amino acids. V lost 3 bases and J lost 5; bases outside the gene matches: 1. CDR1 and CDR2 from the germline V gene are SQVTM and ANQGSEA. CDR3 in DNA: TGCAGCGTTGAGGGGACAGGGAATGAAAAACTGTTTTTT. It translates to CSVEGTGNEKLFF.

This clonotype appeared many times. The chain combines TRBV5-6 with TRBJ1-5; D may be TRBD1 (6 bases). Germline V gives CDR1 SGHDT, CDR2 YYEEEE. Trimming left V 1 base short and J 1 base short, with 12 bases between. This CDR3 has 16 amino acids. CDR3 amino acids: CASSLYRTESNQPQHF. DNA for the CDR3: TGTGCCAGCAGCTTGTATAGGACAGAGAGCAATCAGCCCCAGCATTTT.

This clonotype was counted only a few times. The chain employs TRBV5-1 and TRBJ1-1; 8 bases match TRBD1. The CDR3 contains 16 residues. V was pared by 4 bases and J by 4 bases, with 12 bases of the junction left unmatched. Germline V gene data show CDR1 as SGHRS and CDR2 as YFSETQ. CDR3 nucleotide sequence: TGCGCCAGCAGCCGAGGCGACAGGGGTGGTGGCACTGAAGCTTTCTTT. It translates to CASSRGDRGGGTEAFF.

The chain links TRBV24-1 to TRBJ1-1; no firm D call. This CDR3 spans 13 amino acids. Germline assignment: CDR1 KGHDR and CDR2 SFDVKD. V was clipped by 4 bases and J by 7 bases, with 12 bases between them. CDR3 nucleotide sequence: TGTGCCACCAGTGACCCGATAGGCCTTGAAGCTTTCTTT. Encoded protein: CATSDPIGLEAFF.

This clonotype was observed many times. The chain joins TRBV7-3 to TRBJ2-7, with D uncertain. The CDR3 consists of 15 residues. V was trimmed by 1 base and J by 3 bases, leaving 13 bases between them. Germline V CDR1 and CDR2: SGHTA, FQGTGA. The CDR3 bases are TGTGCCAGCAGCTTAATCCCGTCTCTTCTCTACGAGCAGTACTTC. As protein: CASSLIPSLLYEQYF.

The genes are TRBV6-1 and TRBJ2-1; 9 positions agree with TRBD2. Germline V gives CDR1 MNHNS, CDR2 SASEGT. With 5 bases clipped from V and 9 bases from J, the junction kept 8 bases outside the gene matches. The CDR3 extends over 14 amino acids. In DNA form, the CDR3 reads TGTGCCAGCAGTTTACGGACTAGCGAGGGTGAGCAGTTCTTC. It specifies CASSLRTSEGEQFF.

This clonotype was observed once. V usage is TRBV7-2 and J usage is TRBJ2-1, with 8 bases lining up with TRBD1. Germline V gene sequence: CDR1 SGHTA, CDR2 FQGNSA. J gave up 3 bases and V 2 bases, and 3 bases lay outside the gene matches. CDR3 length: 15 residues. The CDR3 protein is CASSLTDRVYNEQFF. The CDR3 DNA is TGTGCCAGCAGCTTAACGGACAGGGTCTACAATGAGCAGTTCTTC.